The 9 T cell receptor beta chains listed next were all sequenced from one sample in a study of shared clonotypes between healthy human individuals. TCRdb's table, derived via immunoSEQ multiplex PCR, lists solely in-frame clones and lacks some. Found here are around 510,000 clones, roughly 79% of them singletons; the top ten hold approximately 12%. Material: PBMCs. The receptors shown here come from a woman aged 40 to 50 in good health. Some clones in this sample may be carry-over from other donors' samples.

The chain carries TRBV27 and TRBJ2-7; 8 bases fit TRBD2. From germline, CDR1 is MNHEY and CDR2 SMNVEV (reference sequence). Trimming at V came to 3 bases and at J to 6 bases, leaving 7 bases not matched to a gene. CDR3 length: 14 residues. The CDR3 DNA sequence: TGTGCCAGCAGTTTCTCACGGGGGGGCCGCGAGCAGTACTTC. Its protein is CASSFSRGGREQYF.

This clone was counted a single time. J is TRBJ2-3 and V is TRBV27; D is ambiguous. The CDR3 is 11 residues long. V lost 8 bases to trimming and J lost 6 bases, with 9 bases between them. CDR1 is MNHEY, CDR2 SMNVEV, per germline (reference sequence). The CDR3 here is CASASWDTQYF. In DNA, the CDR3 is TGTGCCAGCGCGTCTTGGGATACGCAGTATTTT.

The chain has TRBV9 and TRBJ1-1; D is perhaps TRBD1 (6 bases). The V gene's germline CDR1 is SGDLS and CDR2 YYNGEE. The CDR3 totals 15 residues. The germline V and J ends were trimmed by 2 bases and 0 bases, with 11 bases remaining between them. CDR3 in DNA: TGTGCCAGCAGCGTCGAGAGGGGGGTGAACACTGAAGCTTTCTTT. The encoded protein is CASSVERGVNTEAFF.

V and J are TRBV6-5 and TRBJ1-1; D is unresolved. The CDR3 contains 13 residues. Germline CDR1 and CDR2: MNHEY and SVGAGI. V was trimmed by 5 bases and J by 1 base, leaving 8 bases between them. The DNA of the CDR3 is TGTGCCAGCAGTCAAGAGCCGAACACTGAAGCTTTCTTT. Translation: CASSQEPNTEAFF.

The chain uses TRBV5-1 and TRBJ2-7; the match to TRBD2 covers 9 bases. Losses at the gene ends were 4 bases for V and 3 bases for J; bases not matched to a gene: 5. Germline V gives CDR1 SGHRS, CDR2 YFSETQ. The CDR3 runs to 14 residues. CDR3 sequence: CASSLSGRNYEQYF. The DNA for the CDR3 is TGCGCCAGCAGCCTCAGCGGGAGGAACTACGAGCAGTACTTC.

The chain combines TRBV5-4 with TRBJ2-5; the match to TRBD2 covers 7 bases. The CDR3 runs to 13 residues. V lost 6 bases and J lost 3; bases outside the gene matches: 5. In germline, CDR1 is SGHNT, CDR2 YYREEE (reference sequence). The DNA of the CDR3 is TGTGCCAGCACCCCAACTAGCGAAGAGACCCAGTACTTC. Amino acid sequence: CASTPTSEETQYF.

V is TRBV28 and J is TRBJ2-7; D possibly corresponds to TRBD2 (6 bases). Germline CDR1 MDHEN, CDR2 SYDVKM. The V end lost 4 bases, the J end lost 1 base, and 14 bases lay between the germline ends. The CDR3 covers 15 residues. CDR3 DNA: TGTGCCAGCAGTTCCCCCCGGGACTTATCCTACGAGCAGTACTTC. This sequence encodes CASSSPRDLSYEQYF.

To note about this clone: It may be a read error: a sequence one base away is much more abundant. The identical CDR3 is also encoded by other nucleotide sequences in the sample. The chain is built from TRBV29-1 and TRBJ2-6, with TRBD1 as a possible D gene (6 bases). The CDR3 contains 15 residues. CDR1 is SQVTM and CDR2 is ANQGSEA in the germline V gene. The CDR3: CSVELGQSGANVLTF. CDR3 sequence (DNA): TGCAGCGTTGAACTGGGACAATCTGGGGCCAATGTCCTGACTTTC.

The V gene is TRBV4-1, the J gene TRBJ1-3, with a weak D call TRBD1 (5 bases). The CDR3 is 16 residues long. Deletions cut 4 bases from V and 2 bases from J, with 15 bases between. The germline V gene has CDR1 MGHRA and CDR2 YSYEKL. CDR3 sequence (DNA): TGCGCCAGCAGCCCAATGGGACCTAGGGCTGGAAACACCATATATTTT. This translates into CASSPMGPRAGNTIYF.